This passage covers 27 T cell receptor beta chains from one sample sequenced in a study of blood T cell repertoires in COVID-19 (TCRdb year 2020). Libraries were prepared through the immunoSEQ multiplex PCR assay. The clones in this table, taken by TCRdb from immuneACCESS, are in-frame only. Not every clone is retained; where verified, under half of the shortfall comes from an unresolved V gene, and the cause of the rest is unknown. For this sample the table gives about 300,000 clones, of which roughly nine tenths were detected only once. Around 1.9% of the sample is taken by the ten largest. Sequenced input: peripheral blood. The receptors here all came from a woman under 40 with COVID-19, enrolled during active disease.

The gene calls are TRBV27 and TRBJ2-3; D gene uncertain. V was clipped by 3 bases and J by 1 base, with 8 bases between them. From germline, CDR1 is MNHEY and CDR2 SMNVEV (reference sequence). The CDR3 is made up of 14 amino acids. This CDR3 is CASSFRLRTDTQYF. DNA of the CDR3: TGTGCCAGCAGTTTCAGACTTCGCACAGATACGCAGTATTTT.

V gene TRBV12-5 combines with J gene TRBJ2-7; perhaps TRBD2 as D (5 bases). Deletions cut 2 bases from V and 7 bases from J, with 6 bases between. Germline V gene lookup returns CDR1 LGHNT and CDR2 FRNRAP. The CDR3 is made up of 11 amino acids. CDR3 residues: CASGLTGEQYF. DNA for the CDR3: TGTGCTAGTGGTTTGACGGGGGAGCAGTACTTC.

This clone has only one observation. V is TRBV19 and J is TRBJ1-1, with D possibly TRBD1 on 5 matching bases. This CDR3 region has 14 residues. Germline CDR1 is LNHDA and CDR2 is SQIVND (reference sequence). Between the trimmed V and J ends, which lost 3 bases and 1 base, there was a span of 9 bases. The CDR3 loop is CASSMGQGNTEAFF. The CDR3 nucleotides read TGTGCCAGTAGTATGGGGCAGGGGAACACTGAAGCTTTCTTT.

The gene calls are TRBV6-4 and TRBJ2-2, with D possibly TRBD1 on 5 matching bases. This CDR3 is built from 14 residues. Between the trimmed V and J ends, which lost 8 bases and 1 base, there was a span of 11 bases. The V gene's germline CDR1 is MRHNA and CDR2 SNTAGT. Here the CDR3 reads CASRRGRNTGELFF. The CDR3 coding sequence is TGTGCCAGCCGAAGGGGCCGGAACACCGGGGAGCTGTTTTTT.

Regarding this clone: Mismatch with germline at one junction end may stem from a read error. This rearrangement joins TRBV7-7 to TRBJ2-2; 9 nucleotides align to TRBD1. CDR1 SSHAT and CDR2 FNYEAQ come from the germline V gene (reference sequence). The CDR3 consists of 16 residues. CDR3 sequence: CASSLGSGTGSGELFF. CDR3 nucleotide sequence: TGTGCTAGCAGCTTAGGGTCCGGGACAGGGAGCGGGGAGCTGTTTTTT.

This CDR3 reads CASSGGTYEQYF. The CDR3 bases are TGTGCCAGCAGCGGCGGGACCTACGAGCAGTACTTC. This rearrangement joins TRBV9 to TRBJ2-7; D perhaps matches TRBD2 (6 bases). V was pared by 3 bases and J by 2 bases, with 6 bases between. This CDR3 region has 12 residues. CDR1 and CDR2 (germline): SGDLS, YYNGEE.

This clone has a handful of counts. CDR3 protein: CASGSPPSRVTDTQYF. CDR3 DNA: TGTGCTAGTGGTTCCCCTCCTAGCCGAGTCACAGATACGCAGTATTTT. The chain has TRBV12-5 and TRBJ2-3; possible D gene TRBD2, 5 bases. V shed 4 bases and J shed 2 bases, with 16 bases lying between them. The germline V gene has CDR1 LGHNT and CDR2 FRNRAP. The CDR3 length is 16 residues.

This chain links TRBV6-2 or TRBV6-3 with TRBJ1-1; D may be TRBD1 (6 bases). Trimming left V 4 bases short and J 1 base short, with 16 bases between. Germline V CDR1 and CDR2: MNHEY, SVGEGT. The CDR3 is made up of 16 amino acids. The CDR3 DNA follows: TGTGCCAGCAGTTCCTATCCGGGACAACAGAACACTGAAGCTTTCTTT. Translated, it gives CASSSYPGQQNTEAFF.

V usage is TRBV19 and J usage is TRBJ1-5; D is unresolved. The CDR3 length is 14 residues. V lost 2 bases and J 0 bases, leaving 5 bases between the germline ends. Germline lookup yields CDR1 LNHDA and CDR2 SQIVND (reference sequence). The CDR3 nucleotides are TGTGCCAGTAGTATACAGATTAGCAATCAGCCCCAGCATTTT. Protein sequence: CASSIQISNQPQHF.

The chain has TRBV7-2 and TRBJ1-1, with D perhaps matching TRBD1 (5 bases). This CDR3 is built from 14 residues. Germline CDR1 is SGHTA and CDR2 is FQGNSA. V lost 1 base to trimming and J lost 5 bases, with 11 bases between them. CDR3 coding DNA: TGTGCCAGCAGCTTAGACTCAGGGCGAACTGAAGCTTTCTTT. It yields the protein CASSLDSGRTEAFF.

In DNA form, the CDR3 reads TGTGCCAGCAGCAAAGTAGGGCCGGGGTGGTTTTACGAGCAGTACGTC. Its translation: CASSKVGPGWFYEQYV. This chain joins TRBV21-1 and TRBJ2-7; the D segment call TRBD2 is taken from the table without a DNA check. TRBV21-1 has pseudogene status. The CDR3 totals 16 residues.

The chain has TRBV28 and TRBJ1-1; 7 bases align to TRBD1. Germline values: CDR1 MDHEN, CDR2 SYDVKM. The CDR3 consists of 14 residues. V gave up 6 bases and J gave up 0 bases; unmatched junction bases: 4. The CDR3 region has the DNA TGTGCCAGCAGCGCGGGACAGTTGAACACTGAAGCTTTCTTT. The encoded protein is CASSAGQLNTEAFF.

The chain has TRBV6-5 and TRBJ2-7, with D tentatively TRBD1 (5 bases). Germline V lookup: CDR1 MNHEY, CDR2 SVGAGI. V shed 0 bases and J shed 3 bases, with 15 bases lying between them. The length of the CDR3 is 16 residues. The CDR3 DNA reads TGTGCCAGCAGTTACTCGACGGCAGGGATAAACTACGAGCAGTACTTC. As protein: CASSYSTAGINYEQYF.

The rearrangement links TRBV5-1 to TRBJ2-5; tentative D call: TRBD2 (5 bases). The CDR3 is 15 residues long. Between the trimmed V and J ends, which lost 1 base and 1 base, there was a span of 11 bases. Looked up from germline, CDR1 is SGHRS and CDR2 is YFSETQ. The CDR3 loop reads CASSLLDYLQETQYF. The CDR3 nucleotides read TGCGCCAGCAGCTTGTTAGACTACCTCCAAGAGACCCAGTACTTC.

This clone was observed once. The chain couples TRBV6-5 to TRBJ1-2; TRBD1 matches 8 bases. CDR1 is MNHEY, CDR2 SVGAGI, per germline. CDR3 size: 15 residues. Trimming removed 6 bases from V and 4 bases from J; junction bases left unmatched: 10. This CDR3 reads CASRDRGATVYGYTF. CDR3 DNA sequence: TGTGCCAGCAGAGACAGGGGCGCCACCGTCTATGGCTACACCTTC.

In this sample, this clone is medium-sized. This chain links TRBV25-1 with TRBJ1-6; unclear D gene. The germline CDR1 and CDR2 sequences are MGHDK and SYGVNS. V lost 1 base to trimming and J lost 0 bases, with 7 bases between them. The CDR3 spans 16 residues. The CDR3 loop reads CASSELGSSYNSPLHF. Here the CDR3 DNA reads TGTGCCAGCAGTGAATTAGGGAGCTCCTATAATTCACCCCTCCACTTT.

CDR3 DNA sequence: TGTGCCAGCAGCTTTCGGCTAGCGGGACGCACAGATACGCAGTATTTT. As protein: CASSFRLAGRTDTQYF. J is TRBJ2-3 and V is TRBV5-4; 9 positions agree with TRBD2. The CDR3 is 16 amino acids. From germline, CDR1 is SGHNT and CDR2 YYREEE (reference sequence). The trim removed 2 bases at V and 1 base at J, leaving 5 bases unmatched.

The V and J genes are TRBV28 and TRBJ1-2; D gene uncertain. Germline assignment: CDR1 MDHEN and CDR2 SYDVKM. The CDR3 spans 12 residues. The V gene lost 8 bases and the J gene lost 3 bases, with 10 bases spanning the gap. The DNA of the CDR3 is TGTGCCAGCCGTGCGGGTGACTATGGCTACACCTTC. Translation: CASRAGDYGYTF.

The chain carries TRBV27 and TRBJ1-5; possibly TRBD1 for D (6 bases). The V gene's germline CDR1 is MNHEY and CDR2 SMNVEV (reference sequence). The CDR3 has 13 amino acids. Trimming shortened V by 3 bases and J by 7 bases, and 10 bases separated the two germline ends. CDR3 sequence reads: CASSLGAQQPQHF. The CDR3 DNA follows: TGTGCCAGCAGTTTGGGGGCCCAGCAGCCCCAGCATTTT.

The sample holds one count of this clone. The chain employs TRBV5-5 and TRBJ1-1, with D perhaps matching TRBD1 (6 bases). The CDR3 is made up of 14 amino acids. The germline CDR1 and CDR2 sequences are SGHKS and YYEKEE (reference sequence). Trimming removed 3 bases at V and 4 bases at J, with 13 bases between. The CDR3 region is CASSSLRGSTEAFF. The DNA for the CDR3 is TGTGCCAGCAGCTCTCTCAGGGGTTCCACTGAAGCTTTCTTT.

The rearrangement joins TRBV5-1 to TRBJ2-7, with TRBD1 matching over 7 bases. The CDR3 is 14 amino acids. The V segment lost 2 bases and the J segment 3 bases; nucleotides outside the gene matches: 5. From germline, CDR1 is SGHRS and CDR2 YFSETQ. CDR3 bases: TGCGCCAGCAGCTTTTCGCCAGGGGGCTACGAGCAGTACGTC. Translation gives CASSFSPGGYEQYV.

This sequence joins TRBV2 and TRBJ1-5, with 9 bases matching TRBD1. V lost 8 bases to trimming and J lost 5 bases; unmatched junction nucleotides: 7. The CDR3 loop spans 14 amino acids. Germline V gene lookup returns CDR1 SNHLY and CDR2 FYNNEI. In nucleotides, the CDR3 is TGTGCCAGCGGAAGACAGGGGGGAGATCAGCCCCAGCATTTT. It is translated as CASGRQGGDQPQHF.

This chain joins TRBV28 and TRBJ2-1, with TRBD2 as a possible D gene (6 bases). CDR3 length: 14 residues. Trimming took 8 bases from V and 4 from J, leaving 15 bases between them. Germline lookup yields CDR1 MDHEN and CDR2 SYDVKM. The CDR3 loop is CASVVQGGYNEQFF. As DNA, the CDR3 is TGTGCCAGCGTCGTTCAGGGAGGATACAATGAGCAGTTCTTC. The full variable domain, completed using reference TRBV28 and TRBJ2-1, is DVKVTQSSRYLVKRTGEKVFLECVQDMDHENMFWYRQDPGLGLRLIYFSYDVKMKEKGDIPEGYSVSREKKERFSLILESASTNQTSMYLCASVVQGGYNEQFFGPGTRLTVL.

The DNA of the CDR3 is TGTGCCAGCAGCATACTCCTTTCGGGGGGGACAGATACGCAGTATTTT. It codes for CASSILLSGGTDTQYF. The V gene is TRBV5-5, the J gene TRBJ2-3; 8 bases are a match to TRBD2. The CDR3 runs 16 residues. V dropped 4 bases and J dropped 3; count of bases not matched to a gene: 10. Germline CDR1 and CDR2: SGHKS and YYEKEE (reference sequence).

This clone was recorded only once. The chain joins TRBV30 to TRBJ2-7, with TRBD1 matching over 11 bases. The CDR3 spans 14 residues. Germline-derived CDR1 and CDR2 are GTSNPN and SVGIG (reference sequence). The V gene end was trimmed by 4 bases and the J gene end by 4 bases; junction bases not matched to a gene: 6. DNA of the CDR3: TGTGCCTGGACTAGGACAGGGGGCGTTTACGAGCAGTACTTC. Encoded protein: CAWTRTGGVYEQYF.

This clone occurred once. CDR3 sequence: CASSPQGQFYNSPLHF. The CDR3 DNA reads as TGTGCCAGTAGTCCGCAGGGACAGTTCTATAATTCACCCCTCCACTTT. V usage is TRBV19 and J usage is TRBJ1-6; 7 nucleotides align to TRBD1. J gave up 3 bases and V 5 bases, and 7 bases lay outside the gene matches. Germline V gene data show CDR1 as LNHDA and CDR2 as SQIVND (reference sequence). The CDR3 totals 16 residues. The variable domain in full, with the rest retrieved from reference TRBV19 and TRBJ1-6, is DGGITQSPKYLFRKEGQNVTLSCEQNLNHDAMYWYRQDPGQGLRLIYYSQIVNDFQKGDIAEGYSVSREKKESFPLTVTSAQKNPTAFYLCASSPQGQFYNSPLHFGNGTRLTVT.

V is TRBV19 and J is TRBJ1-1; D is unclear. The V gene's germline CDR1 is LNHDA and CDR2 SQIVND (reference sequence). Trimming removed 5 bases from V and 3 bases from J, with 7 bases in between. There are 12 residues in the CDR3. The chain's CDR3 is CASSVQDTEAFF. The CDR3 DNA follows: TGTGCCAGTAGTGTTCAGGACACTGAAGCTTTCTTT.